This T cell receptor beta chain was profiled in a study of blood T cell repertoires in COVID-19. Looking at the study overall: Researchers got acute and convalescent COVID-19 samples from the United States, Italy and Spain. In each case, the material was cDNA or gDNA derived from T cells, B-cell-depleted T cells, or PBMCs.

Authors' analysis steps: Amplified reference gene primers provided the basis for estimating nucleated cell counts. TCRdb keeps only in-frame clones here, not all; method: immunoSEQ multiplex PCR. Clone size and the V and J calls come from that table; the DNA yielded D and trimming. The table shows about 88,000 clones, with over 80% occurring only once. In this sample, this clone turned up once. V gave up 3 bases and J gave up 9 bases, with 12 bases separating them. Germline V gene data show CDR1 as KGHSH and CDR2 as LQKENI. This CDR3 has 14 residues. Sequencing was performed on peripheral blood. The rearrangement joins TRBV18 to TRBJ1-6; perhaps TRBD1 as D (5 bases). The source is an elderly man with acute or convalescent COVID-19. The CDR3 here is CASSPDSFPSPLHF. In DNA form, the CDR3 reads TGTGCCAGCTCACCTGACAGTTTTCCTTCACCCCTCCACTTT.